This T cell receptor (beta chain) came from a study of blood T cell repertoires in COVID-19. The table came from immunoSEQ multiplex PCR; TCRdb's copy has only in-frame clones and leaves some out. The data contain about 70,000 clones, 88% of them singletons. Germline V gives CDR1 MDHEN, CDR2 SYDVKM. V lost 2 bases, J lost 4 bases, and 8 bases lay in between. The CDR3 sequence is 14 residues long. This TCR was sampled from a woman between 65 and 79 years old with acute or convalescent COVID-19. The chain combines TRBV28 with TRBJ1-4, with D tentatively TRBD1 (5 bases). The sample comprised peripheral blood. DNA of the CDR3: TGTGCCAGCAGTTTAACCAGGGATAATGAAAAACTGTTTTTT. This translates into CASSLTRDNEKLFF. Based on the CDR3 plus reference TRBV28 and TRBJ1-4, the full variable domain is DVKVTQSSRYLVKRTGEKVFLECVQDMDHENMFWYRQDPGLGLRLIYFSYDVKMKEKGDIPEGYSVSREKKERFSLILESASTNQTSMYLCASSLTRDNEKLFFGSGTQLSVL.